Listed below are T cell receptor beta chains from one sample, sequenced in a study of high-grade serous ovarian cancer treatment subgroups. Profiled with immunoSEQ multiplex PCR; TCRdb holds only in-frame clones, not every one. The repertoire holds around 8,100 clones, with just under 80% as singletons. Material: tumor tissue. These receptors all stem from a human donor with high-grade serous ovarian cancer. Both conserved end residues are part of each CDR3. The order of the fields is V gene, clone size, D gene, J gene, CDR3 DNA, CDR3 protein. A D gene is named only where the DNA matches it firmly. The size of a clone is reported for some rows only, either as once, few or many, or as a class for expanded clones.

TRBV6-1	few	TRBD1	TRBJ1-6	TGTGCCAGTCGTCCCGGACAGGCGTATAATTCACCCCTCCACTTT	CASRPGQAYNSPLHF
TRBV4-3	.	.	TRBJ2-1	TGCGCCAGCAGCCAAGCCGCGTGGAATGAGCAGTTCTTC	CASSQAAWNEQFF
TRBV19	.	.	TRBJ2-5	TGTGCCAGTAGTATGAGGACCTTAGCGGAGACCCAGTACTTC	CASSMRTLAETQYF
TRBV18	.	.	TRBJ2-6	TGTGCCAGCTCACCGAACACTGGGGCCAACGTCCTGACTTTC	CASSPNTGANVLTF
TRBV27	once	.	TRBJ2-1	TGTGCCAGCAGTTCTTACTCGAACTCCTACAATGAGCAGTTCTTC	CASSSYSNSYNEQFF
TRBV19	.	.	TRBJ1-5	TGTGCCAGTAGTATACTCAGGGGAACCTTTTATAGCAATCAGCCCCAGCATTTT	CASSILRGTFYSNQPQHF
TRBV5-1	.	.	TRBJ1-5	TGCGCCAGCAGCTTGGCCGGGGGCGCGAATCAGCCCCAGCATTTT	CASSLAGGANQPQHF
TRBV9	.	TRBD1	TRBJ2-5	TGTGCCAGCAGTATAGACAGGGGGCCACGGGAGACCCAGTACTTC	CASSIDRGPRETQYF
TRBV27	.	TRBD1	TRBJ1-5	TGTGCCAGCAGTTCAGGACAGGCCTATAATCAGCCCCAGCATTTT	CASSSGQAYNQPQHF
TRBV7-2	.	.	TRBJ2-3	TGTGCCAGCAGCTTCGGAAGGAGGAGCACAGATACGCAGTATTTT	CASSFGRRSTDTQYF
TRBV19	.	.	TRBJ1-1	TGTGCCAGTAGTATAGCAGAGAACACTGAAGCTTTCTTT	CASSIAENTEAFF